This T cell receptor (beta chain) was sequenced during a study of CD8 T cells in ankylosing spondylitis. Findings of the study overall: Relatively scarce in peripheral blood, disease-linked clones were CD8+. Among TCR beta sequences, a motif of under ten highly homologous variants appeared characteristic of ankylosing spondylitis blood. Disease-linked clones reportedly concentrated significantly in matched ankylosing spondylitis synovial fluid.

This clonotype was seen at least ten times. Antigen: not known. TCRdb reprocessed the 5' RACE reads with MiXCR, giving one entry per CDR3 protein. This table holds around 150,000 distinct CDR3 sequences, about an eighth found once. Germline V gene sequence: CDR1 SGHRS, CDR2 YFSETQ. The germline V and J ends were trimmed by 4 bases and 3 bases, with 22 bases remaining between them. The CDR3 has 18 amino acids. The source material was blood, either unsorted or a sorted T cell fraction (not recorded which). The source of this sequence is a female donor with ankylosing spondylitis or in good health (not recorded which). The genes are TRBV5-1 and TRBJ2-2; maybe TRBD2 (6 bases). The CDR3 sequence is CASSLRGGLAKDTGELFF. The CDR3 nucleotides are TGCGCCAGCAGCCTTAGGGGAGGACTCGCTAAGGACACCGGGGAGCTGTTTTTT.